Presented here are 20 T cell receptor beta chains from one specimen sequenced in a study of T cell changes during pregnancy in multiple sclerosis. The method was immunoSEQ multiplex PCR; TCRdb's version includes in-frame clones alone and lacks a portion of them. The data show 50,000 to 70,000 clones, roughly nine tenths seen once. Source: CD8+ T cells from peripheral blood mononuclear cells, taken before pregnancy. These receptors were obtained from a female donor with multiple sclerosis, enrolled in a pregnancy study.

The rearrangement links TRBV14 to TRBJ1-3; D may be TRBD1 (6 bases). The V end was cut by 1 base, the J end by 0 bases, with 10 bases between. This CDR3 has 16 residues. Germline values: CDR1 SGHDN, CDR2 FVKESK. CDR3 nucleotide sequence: TGTGCCAGCAGCCAAGGCGGACAGTACTCTGGAAACACCATATATTTT. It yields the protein CASSQGGQYSGNTIYF.

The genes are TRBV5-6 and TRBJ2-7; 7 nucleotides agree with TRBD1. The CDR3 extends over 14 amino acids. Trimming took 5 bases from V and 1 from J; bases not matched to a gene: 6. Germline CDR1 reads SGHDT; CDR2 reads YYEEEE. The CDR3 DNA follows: TGTGCCAGCAGTGACTCGGGACAGTCCTACGAGCAGTACTTC. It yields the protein CASSDSGQSYEQYF.

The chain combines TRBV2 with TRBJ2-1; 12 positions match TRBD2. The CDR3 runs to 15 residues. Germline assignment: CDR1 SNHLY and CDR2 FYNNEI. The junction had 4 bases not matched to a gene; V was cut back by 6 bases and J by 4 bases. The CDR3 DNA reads TGTGCCAGCAGGGCTAGCGGGGGGGCGTACAATGAGCAGTTCTTC. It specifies CASRASGGAYNEQFF. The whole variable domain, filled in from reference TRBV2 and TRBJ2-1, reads EPEVTQTPSHQVTQMGQEVILRCVPISNHLYFYWYRQILGQKVEFLVSFYNNEISEKSEIFDDQFSVERPDGSNFTLKIRSTKLEDSAMYFCASRASGGAYNEQFFGPGTRLTVL.

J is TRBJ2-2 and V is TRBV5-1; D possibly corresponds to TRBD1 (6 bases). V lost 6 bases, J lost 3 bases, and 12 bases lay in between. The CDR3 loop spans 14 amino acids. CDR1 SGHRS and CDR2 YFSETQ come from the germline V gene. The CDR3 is CASISGVDTGELFF. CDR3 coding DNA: TGCGCCAGCATATCAGGGGTGGACACCGGGGAGCTGTTTTTT.

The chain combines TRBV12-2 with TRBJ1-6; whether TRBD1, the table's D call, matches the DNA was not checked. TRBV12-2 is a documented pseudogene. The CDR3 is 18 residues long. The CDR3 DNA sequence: TGTGCAAGTCGCAACAACCTCGGGACAGCGGCTCCCAGATCACCCCTCCACTTT. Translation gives CASRNNLGTAAPRSPLHF.

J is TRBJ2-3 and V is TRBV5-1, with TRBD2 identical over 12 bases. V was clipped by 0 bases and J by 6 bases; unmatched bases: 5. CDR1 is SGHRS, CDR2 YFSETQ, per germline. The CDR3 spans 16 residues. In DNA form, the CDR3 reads TGCGCCAGCAGCTTGGATCTAGCGGGGGGGAGGGATACGCAGTATTTT. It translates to CASSLDLAGGRDTQYF.

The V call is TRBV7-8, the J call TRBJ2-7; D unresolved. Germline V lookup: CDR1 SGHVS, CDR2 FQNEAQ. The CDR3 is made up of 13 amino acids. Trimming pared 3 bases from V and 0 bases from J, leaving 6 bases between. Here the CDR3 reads CASSLGLSYEQYF. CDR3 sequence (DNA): TGTGCCAGCAGCTTGGGCCTCTCCTACGAGCAGTACTTC.

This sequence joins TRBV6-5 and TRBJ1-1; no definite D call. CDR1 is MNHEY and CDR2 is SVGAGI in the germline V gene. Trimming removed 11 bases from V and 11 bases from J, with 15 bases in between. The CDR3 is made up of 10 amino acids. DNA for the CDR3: TGTGCCGCGAGGTCTAACTCGGCTTTCTTT. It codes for CAARSNSAFF.

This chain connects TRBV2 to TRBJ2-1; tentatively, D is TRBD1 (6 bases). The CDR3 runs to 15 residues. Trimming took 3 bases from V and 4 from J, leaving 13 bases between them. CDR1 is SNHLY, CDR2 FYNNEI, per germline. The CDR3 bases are TGTGCCAGCAGTGACGGACAGAACCTTTACAATGAGCAGTTCTTC. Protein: CASSDGQNLYNEQFF.

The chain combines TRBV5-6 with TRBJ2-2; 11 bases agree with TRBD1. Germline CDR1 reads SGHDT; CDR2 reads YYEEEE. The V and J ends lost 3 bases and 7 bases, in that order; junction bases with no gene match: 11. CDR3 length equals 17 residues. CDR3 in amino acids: CASSSYLGQGAYGELFF. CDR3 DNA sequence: TGTGCCAGCAGCTCATACCTAGGACAGGGGGCGTACGGGGAGCTGTTTTTT.

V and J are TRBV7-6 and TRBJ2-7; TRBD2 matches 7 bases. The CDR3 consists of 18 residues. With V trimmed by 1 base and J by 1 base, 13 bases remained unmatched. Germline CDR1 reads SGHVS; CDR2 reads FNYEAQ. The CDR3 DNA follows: TGTGCCAGCAGCTTAGGGGGGGGTACATGGTCTGGGTCCTACGAGCAGTACTTC. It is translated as CASSLGGGTWSGSYEQYF.

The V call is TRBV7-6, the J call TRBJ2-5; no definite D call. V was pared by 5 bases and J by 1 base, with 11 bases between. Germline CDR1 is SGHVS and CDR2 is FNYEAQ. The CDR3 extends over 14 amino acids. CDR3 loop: CASSPVGGQETQYF. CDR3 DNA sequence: TGTGCCAGCAGCCCCGTCGGCGGCCAAGAGACCCAGTACTTC.

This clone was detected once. CDR3 amino acids: CASSLWTTRDEQFF. The CDR3 DNA sequence: TGTGCCAGCAGCTTATGGACTACGCGAGATGAGCAGTTCTTC. The chain recombines TRBV11-2 with TRBJ2-1, with D maybe TRBD2 (6 bases). The germline V and J ends were trimmed by 2 bases and 8 bases, with 13 bases remaining between them. The CDR3 spans 14 residues. Germline CDR1 is SGHAT and CDR2 is FQNNGV.

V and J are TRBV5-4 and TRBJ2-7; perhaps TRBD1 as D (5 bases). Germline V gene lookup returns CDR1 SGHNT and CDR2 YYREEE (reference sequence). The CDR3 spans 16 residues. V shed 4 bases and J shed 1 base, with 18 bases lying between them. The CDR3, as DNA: TGTGCCAGCAGCCAAAAGTTACAAACAGGATCCTACGAGCAGTACTTC. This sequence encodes CASSQKLQTGSYEQYF.

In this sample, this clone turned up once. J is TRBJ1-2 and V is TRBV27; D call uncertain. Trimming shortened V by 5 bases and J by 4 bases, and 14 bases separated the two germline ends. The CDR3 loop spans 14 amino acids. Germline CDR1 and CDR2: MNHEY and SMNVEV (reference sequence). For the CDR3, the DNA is TGTGCCAGCAGTCCGACGGGAGCGGGCTATGGCTACACCTTC. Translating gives CASSPTGAGYGYTF.

CDR3 DNA: TGTGCCAGCAGCCCGAAAACAGGGGAAAGTGAAAAACTGTTTTTT. It specifies CASSPKTGESEKLFF. The rearrangement joins TRBV7-9 to TRBJ1-4; TRBD1 agrees at 7 bases. The CDR3 sequence is 15 residues long. Germline CDR1 reads SEHNR; CDR2 reads FQNEAQ (reference sequence). Losses at the gene ends were 5 bases for V and 7 bases for J; bases not matched to a gene: 10.

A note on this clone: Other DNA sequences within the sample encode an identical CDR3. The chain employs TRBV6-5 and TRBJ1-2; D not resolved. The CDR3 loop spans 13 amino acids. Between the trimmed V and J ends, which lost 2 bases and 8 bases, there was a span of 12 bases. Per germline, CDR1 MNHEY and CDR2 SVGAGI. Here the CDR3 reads CASSYGVGGGYTF. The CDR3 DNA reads TGTGCCAGCAGTTACGGGGTGGGAGGCGGCTACACCTTC.

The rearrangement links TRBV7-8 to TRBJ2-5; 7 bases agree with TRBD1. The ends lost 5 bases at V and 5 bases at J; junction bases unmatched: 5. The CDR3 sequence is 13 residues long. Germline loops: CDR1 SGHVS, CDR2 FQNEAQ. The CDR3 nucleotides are TGTGCCAGCAGCCCGGGACAGCTGGAGACCCAGTACTTC. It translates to CASSPGQLETQYF.

The CDR3 sequence is CASSPTGDHTGELFF. The CDR3 region has the DNA TGCGCCAGCAGCCCGACAGGGGACCACACCGGGGAGCTGTTTTTT. This rearrangement joins TRBV10-2 to TRBJ2-2; 8 nucleotides match TRBD1. The junction had 6 bases not matched to a gene; V was cut back by 6 bases and J by 3 bases. CDR3 size: 15 residues. The germline V gene encodes CDR1 WSHSY and CDR2 SAAADI.

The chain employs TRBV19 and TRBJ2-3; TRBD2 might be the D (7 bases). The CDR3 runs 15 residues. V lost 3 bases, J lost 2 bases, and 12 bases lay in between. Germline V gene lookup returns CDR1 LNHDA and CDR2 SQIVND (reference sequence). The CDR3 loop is CASSMAGAPTDTQYF. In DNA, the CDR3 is TGTGCCAGTAGTATGGCGGGGGCCCCCACAGATACGCAGTATTTT.